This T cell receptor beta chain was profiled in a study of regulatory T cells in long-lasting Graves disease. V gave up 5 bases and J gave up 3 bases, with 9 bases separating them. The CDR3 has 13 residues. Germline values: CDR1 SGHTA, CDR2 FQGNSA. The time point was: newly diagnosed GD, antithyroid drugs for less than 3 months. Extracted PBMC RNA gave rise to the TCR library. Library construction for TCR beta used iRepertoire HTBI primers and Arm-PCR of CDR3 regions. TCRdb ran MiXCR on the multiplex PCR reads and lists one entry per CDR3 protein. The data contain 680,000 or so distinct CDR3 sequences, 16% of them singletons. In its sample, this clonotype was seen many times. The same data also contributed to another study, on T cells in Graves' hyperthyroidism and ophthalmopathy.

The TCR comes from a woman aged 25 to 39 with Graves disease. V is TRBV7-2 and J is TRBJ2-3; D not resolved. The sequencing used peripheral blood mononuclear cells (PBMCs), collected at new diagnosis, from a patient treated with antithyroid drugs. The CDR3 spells CASSPRPTDTQYF. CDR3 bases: TGTGCCAGCAGCCCTCGACCGACAGATACGCAGTATTTT.